A selection of T cell receptor beta chains follows, all from one sample in a study of T cell responses to AZD1222 COVID-19 vaccine. Clones were read by immunoSEQ multiplex PCR, and TCRdb kept only the in-frame ones, dropping some. The table lists roughly 56,000 clones, around 81% of them singletons, with 20% to 30% in the top ten. The starting material was peripheral blood, obtained 28 days after the second AZD1222 dose. The receptors come from an adult who received the AZD1222 COVID-19 vaccine. The CDR3 runs from the conserved cysteine through the conserved F or W. A D gene is named only where the DNA matches it firmly. Part of the rows lack a size; the others show once, few, many or a class for expanded clones.

d_call clone_size j_call v_call cdr3_nt cdr3_aa
- once TRBJ1-2 TRBV6-6 TGTGCCAGCACCAGGACATTACGGGATGGCTACACCTTC CASTRTLRDGYTF
- - TRBJ1-4 TRBV30 TGTGCCTGGAGTTTAGGTTTGTCCCAGAATGAAAAACTGTTTTTT CAWSLGLSQNEKLFF
- - TRBJ1-1 TRBV4-2 TGTGCCAGCAGCCAAGATGACCAGGGGTACACTGAAGCTTTCTTT CASSQDDQGYTEAFF
TRBD1 - TRBJ1-1 TRBV6-2/TRBV6-3 TGTGCCAGCAGTTGGGACAGGGGGCCGTGGACTGAAGCTTTCTTT CASSWDRGPWTEAFF
- - TRBJ1-2 TRBV7-2 TGTGCCAGCAGCCGTAGCCAGGGGAACTATGGCTACACCTTC CASSRSQGNYGYTF
- once TRBJ1-1 TRBV4-2 TGTGCCAGCAGCCAAGAATCAGGGGCGAACACTGAAGCTTTCTTT CASSQESGANTEAFF
- - TRBJ2-7 TRBV28 TGTGCCAGCAGTTTAGGCAACGAGCAGTACTTC CASSLGNEQYF
TRBD1 - TRBJ1-2 TRBV5-1 TGCGCCAGCAGCCTGGGATTGGGACAGACACTACCTAACTATGGCTACACCTTC CASSLGLGQTLPNYGYTF
- - TRBJ1-5 TRBV27 TGTGCCAGCAGTGCCACCGGACGTGAGCCCCAGCATTTT CASSATGREPQHF
TRBD2 - TRBJ2-3 TRBV2 TGTGCCAGCAGTGACCGAGCGGGAGTGGGCACAGATACGCAGTATTTT CASSDRAGVGTDTQYF
- - TRBJ1-2 TRBV6-5 TGTGCCAGTAGTTACGTTTCCGGGACTCTCTATGGCTACACCTTC CASSYVSGTLYGYTF
- - TRBJ2-3 TRBV28 TGTGTAATAGGATCGGGCGCCCAAGGGGCAGATACGCAGTATTTT CVIGSGAQGADTQYF
- once TRBJ2-1 TRBV28 TGTGCCAGCAGTTTGGGAGGACAAGTAAACAATGAGCAGTTCTTC CASSLGGQVNNEQFF
TRBD1 - TRBJ2-5 TRBV2 TGTGCCAGCAGTGGGACAGGCCAAGAGACCCAGTACTTC CASSGTGQETQYF
- - TRBJ1-3 TRBV5-1 TGCGCCAGCAGCTTGGAGGGCGACTCTGGAAACACCATATATTTT CASSLEGDSGNTIYF
- once TRBJ2-2 TRBV3-1/TRBV3-2 TGTGCCAGCAGCATATCCTCAGGCTTGACCGGGGAGCTGTTTTTT CASSISSGLTGELFF
- - TRBJ2-3 TRBV5-1 TGCGCCAGCAGTCGCACAGATACGCAGTATTTT CASSRTDTQYF
TRBD1 - TRBJ1-5 TRBV7-2 TGTGCCAGCAGCTGGGGGGGGGCAGGGGGCTGGAGCAATCAGCCCCAGCATTTT CASSWGGAGGWSNQPQHF
- - TRBJ1-5 TRBV19 TGTGCCAGTAGTATAACGCTCAGCAATCAGCCCCAGCATTTT CASSITLSNQPQHF
TRBD1 - TRBJ1-5 TRBV18 TGTGCCAGCTCACCCGACAGGGGAGGTCAGCCCCAGCATTTT CASSPDRGGQPQHF
- - TRBJ2-7 TRBV27 TGTGCCAGCAGTTTACGACAGGCCACCTACGAGCAGTACTTC CASSLRQATYEQYF
TRBD1 - TRBJ2-5 TRBV7-2 TGTGCCAGCAGCTTAGAGTCGAGACAGGGTCCATGGGAGACCCAGTACTTC CASSLESRQGPWETQYF
- few TRBJ1-2 TRBV5-4 TGTGCCAGCAGCTCCCCACCGGGTGTGAGCTATGGCTACACCTTC CASSSPPGVSYGYTF
TRBD1 - TRBJ2-3 TRBV9 TGTGCCAGCAGCGTCCGGGACAGGGACCCACGGATGGATACGCAGTATTTT CASSVRDRDPRMDTQYF
- - TRBJ1-5 TRBV15 TGTGCCACCAGCCCCGGGGGAAGCAATCAGCCCCAGCATTTT CATSPGGSNQPQHF
- - TRBJ1-2 TRBV27 TGTGCCAGCAGTTCGCGGGGGATCGGGGACTATGGCTACACCTTC CASSSRGIGDYGYTF
- - TRBJ1-1 TRBV18 TGTGCCAGCTCACCCTCGATGAACACTGAAGCTTTCTTT CASSPSMNTEAFF
- - TRBJ2-3 TRBV19 TGTGCCAGTAGGAGACAAGCTAGCACAGATACGCAGTATTTT CASRRQASTDTQYF
TRBD2 - TRBJ2-1 TRBV6-2/TRBV6-3 TGTGCCAGCAGCCGTACTAGCGGGAGTGTCGATGAGCAGTTCTTC CASSRTSGSVDEQFF